This T cell receptor (beta chain) stems from a study of blood T cell repertoires in COVID-19 (dated by TCRdb to the early 2020s). At the level of the whole study: Samples covering the acute and convalescent phases of COVID-19 were provided by collaborators in the United States, Italy and Spain. The prospective study material was composed of cDNA or gDNA derived from T cells, B-cell-depleted T cells, or PBMCs. The dataset comprised deeply sampled blood TCRbeta repertoires from subjects exposed to, actively infected with, or recovered from COVID-19. A freely available public database, intended as a resource for researchers studying the immune response to SARS-CoV-2, is where the repertoires were released. The samples were drawn from two sources: the first 160 participants of the ongoing ImmuneRACE study, and 950 to 1,500 subjects contributed by 6 global collaborators. Nearly every sample came with metadata listing a de-identified subject ID, COVID-19 status, age in years and sex. HLA class I and class II types, where available, came from metadata supplied by the sample provider rather than from assay-based typing. Summary of the overall study and its limitations: The quantity of clinical and demographic metadata differed by source and by participant and was supplied without curation.

TCRbeta CDR3 regions were amplified from genomic DNA using the immunoSEQ Assay, a bias-controlled multiplex PCR. On the authors' methods: Within the assay, amplification of reference gene primers was used to estimate how many nucleated cells each sample contained. Sequence reads were collapsed and filtered to measure the absolute abundance of every unique TCRbeta CDR3 rearrangement. For each sample, productive Simpson clonality was calculated as the square root of Simpson's diversity index over productive rearrangements. Entries here come from immuneACCESS through TCRdb and include only in-frame sequences with V and J called. Some clones fail to appear in such tables; in the studies checked, an unresolved V gene covers under half of the shortfall, and the cause of the remainder is unknown. That table gives V, J and clone size, and the DNA gave D and trimming. This sample gives over 250,000 clones in total; 88% of them show up just once. The top ten clones comprise roughly 0.8% of the sample.

With regard to this clone: Its specific antigen is unknown. Nothing much larger sits one base from this clone, and base qualities are not available.

Including the terminal cysteine and phenylalanine, the CDR3 comprises 17 residues. The CDR3 DNA has 51 bases and is translated from base 1. V is pared back by 5 bases and J by 8 bases, with 25 bases lying between the germline termini. As encoded in the germline V gene (reference sequence), CDR1 is SEHNR while CDR2 is FQNEAQ. The collaborating institutions used their own protocols to collect whole blood in K2EDTA tubes. For TCRbeta analysis, collaborator samples were shipped as frozen whole blood, as isolated PBMCs, or as DNA extracted from either sample type. The sequenced sample consisted of peripheral blood. The receptor comes from a woman under 40 with acute or convalescent COVID-19. The rearrangement joined TRBV7-9 to TRBJ2-4; tentative D gene TRBD2, with 6 bases matching. The DNA reads TGTGCCAGCAGCGAAAGAAGGCCGGGACTGGGGGAAGACATTCAGTACTTC. Its product reads: CASSERRPGLGEDIQYF.